This T cell receptor beta chain was recovered during a study of human T cells and chemical hapten exposure. Study details: On the upper back, patch tests were applied with 0.01% DPC and read at 6 days.

There are 11 residues in the CDR3. Trimming removed 5 bases at V and 5 bases at J, with 6 bases between. Time point reported: pre-sensitization, week 0. Treatment of the sample: therapeutic diphenylcyclopropenone sensitization with weekly scalp DPC. In every case, blood was obtained before the patch test was applied. TCRdb reanalysed the RACE reads using MiXCR and keeps one entry per CDR3 protein. Of some 59,000 distinct CDR3 sequences detected, around 10% appear once; the ten largest clones hold almost 4%. This clonotype originated in a woman aged 35 to 49 with alopecia areata. Some clones in this sample may be carry-over from other donors' samples. The sample here was whole blood, taken in connection with sensitization to the hapten diphenylcyclopropenone (DPC). V gene TRBV12-3 or TRBV12-4 combines with J gene TRBJ2-5, with D uncertain. The CDR3 region has the DNA TGTGCCAGCAGTCCCCGGGAGACCCAGTACTTC. Its protein is CASSPRETQYF.